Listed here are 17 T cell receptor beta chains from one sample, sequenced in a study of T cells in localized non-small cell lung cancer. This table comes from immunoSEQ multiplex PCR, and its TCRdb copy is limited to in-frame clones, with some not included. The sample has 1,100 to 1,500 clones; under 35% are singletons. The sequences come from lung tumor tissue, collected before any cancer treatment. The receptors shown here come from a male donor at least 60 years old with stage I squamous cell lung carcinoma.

The CDR3: CAWSMPPGLAGTLAKNIQYF. CDR3 DNA sequence: TGTGCCTGGAGTATGCCTCCGGGACTAGCGGGCACCCTAGCCAAAAACATTCAGTACTTC. The chain carries TRBV30 and TRBJ2-4; 12 bases match TRBD2. V was clipped by 2 bases and J by 0 bases; unmatched bases: 14. CDR1 is GTSNPN, CDR2 SVGIG, per germline (reference sequence). This CDR3 is 20 amino acids long.

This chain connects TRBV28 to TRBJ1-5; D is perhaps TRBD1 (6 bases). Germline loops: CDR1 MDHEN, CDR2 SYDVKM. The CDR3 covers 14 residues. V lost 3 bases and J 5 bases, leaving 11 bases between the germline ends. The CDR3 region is CASSFPGVDQPQHF. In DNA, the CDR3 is TGTGCCAGCAGTTTCCCAGGGGTAGATCAGCCCCAGCATTTT.

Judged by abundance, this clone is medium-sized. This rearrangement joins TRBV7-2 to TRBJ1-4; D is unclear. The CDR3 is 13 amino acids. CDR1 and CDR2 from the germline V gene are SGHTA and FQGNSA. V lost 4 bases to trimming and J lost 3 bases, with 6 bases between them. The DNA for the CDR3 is TGTGCCAGCAGCTCGCCCCCTAATGAAAAACTGTTTTTT. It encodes CASSSPPNEKLFF. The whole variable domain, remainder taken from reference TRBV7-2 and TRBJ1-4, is GAGVSQSPSNKVTEKGKDVELRCDPISGHTALYWYRQSLGQGLEFLIYFQGNSAPDKSGLPSDRFSAERTGGSVSTLTIQRTQQEDSAVYLCASSSPPNEKLFFGSGTQLSVL.

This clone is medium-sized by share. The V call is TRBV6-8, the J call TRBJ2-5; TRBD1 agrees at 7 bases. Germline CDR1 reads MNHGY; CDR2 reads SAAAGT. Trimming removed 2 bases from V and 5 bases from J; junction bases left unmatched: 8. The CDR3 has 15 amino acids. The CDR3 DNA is TGTGCCAGCAGTTACGACCCCGGGACAGTCGAGACCCAGTACTTC. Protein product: CASSYDPGTVETQYF.

CDR3 nucleotides: TGTGCCAGTAGAACGGGACAGGTTAACGGGGAGCTGTTTTTT. Encoded protein: CASRTGQVNGELFF. V gene TRBV19 combines with J gene TRBJ2-2; 8 bases are shared with TRBD1. Germline V gene lookup returns CDR1 LNHDA and CDR2 SQIVND (reference sequence). CDR3 length equals 14 residues. V gave up 6 bases and J gave up 7 bases; unmatched junction bases: 7. The whole variable domain, filled in from reference TRBV19 and TRBJ2-2, reads DGGITQSPKYLFRKEGQNVTLSCEQNLNHDAMYWYRQDPGQGLRLIYYSQIVNDFQKGDIAEGYSVSREKKESFPLTVTSAQKNPTAFYLCASRTGQVNGELFFGEGSRLTVL.

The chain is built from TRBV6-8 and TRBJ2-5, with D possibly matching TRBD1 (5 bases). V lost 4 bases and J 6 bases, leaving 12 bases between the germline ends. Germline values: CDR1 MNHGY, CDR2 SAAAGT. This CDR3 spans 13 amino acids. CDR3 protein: CASSLGPEQTQYF. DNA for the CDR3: TGTGCCAGCAGTTTGGGGCCAGAACAGACCCAGTACTTC.

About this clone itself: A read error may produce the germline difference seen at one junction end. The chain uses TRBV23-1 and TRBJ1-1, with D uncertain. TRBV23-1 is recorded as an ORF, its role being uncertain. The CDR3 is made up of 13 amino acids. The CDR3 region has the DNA TGCGCCAGCAGCCAATTGGGTGGAACTGAAGCTTTCTTT. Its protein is CASSQLGGTEAFF.

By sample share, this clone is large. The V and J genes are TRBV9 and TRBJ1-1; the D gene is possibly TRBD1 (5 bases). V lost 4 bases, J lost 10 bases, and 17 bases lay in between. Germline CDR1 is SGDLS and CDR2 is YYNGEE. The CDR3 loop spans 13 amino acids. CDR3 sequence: CASSSQGTPGAFF. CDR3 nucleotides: TGTGCCAGCAGCTCGCAGGGCACCCCGGGAGCTTTCTTT.

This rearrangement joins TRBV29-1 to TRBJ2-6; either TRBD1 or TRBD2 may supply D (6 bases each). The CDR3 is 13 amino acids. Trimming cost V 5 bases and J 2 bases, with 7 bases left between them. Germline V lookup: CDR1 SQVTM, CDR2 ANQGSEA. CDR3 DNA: TGCAGCGTTCGGGGGCCTGGGGCCAACGTCCTGACTTTC. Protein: CSVRGPGANVLTF.

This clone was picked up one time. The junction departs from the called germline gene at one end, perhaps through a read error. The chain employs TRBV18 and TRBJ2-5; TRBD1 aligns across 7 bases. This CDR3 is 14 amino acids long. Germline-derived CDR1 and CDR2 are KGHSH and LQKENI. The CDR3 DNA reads TGTGCCAGCTCTCCACAGGGGAAGCAAGAGACCCAGTACTTC. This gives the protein CASSPQGKQETQYF.

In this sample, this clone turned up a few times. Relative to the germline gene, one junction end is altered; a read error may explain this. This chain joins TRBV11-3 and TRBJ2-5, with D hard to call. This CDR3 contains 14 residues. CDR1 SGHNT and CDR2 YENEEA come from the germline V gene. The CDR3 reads CASSPRGSQETQYF. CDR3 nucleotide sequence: TGTGCTAGCAGCCCCAGAGGCAGCCAAGAGACCCAGTACTTC.

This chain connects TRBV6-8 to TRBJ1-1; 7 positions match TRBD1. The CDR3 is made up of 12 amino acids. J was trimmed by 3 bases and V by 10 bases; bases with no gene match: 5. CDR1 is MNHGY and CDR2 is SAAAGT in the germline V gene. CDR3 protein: CAIRGTDTEAFF. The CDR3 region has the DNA TGTGCCATCCGAGGGACAGACACTGAAGCTTTCTTT.

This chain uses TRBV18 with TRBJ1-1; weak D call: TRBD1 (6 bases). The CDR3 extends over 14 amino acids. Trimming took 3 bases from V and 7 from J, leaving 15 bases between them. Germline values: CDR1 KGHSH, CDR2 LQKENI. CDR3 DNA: TGTGCCAGCTCACCGACTGGACAGCAGTATGAAGCTTTCTTT. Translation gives CASSPTGQQYEAFF.

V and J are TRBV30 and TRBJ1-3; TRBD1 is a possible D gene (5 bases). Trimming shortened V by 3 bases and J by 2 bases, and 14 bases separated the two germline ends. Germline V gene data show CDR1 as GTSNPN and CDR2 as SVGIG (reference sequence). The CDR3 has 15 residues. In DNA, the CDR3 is TGTGCCTGGAGAGTAATAGGGACCGCTGGAAACACCATATATTTT. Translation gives CAWRVIGTAGNTIYF.

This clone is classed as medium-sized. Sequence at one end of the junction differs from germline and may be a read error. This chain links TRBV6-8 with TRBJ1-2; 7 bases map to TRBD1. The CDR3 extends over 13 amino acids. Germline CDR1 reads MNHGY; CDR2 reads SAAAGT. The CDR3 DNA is TGTGCCATCAGTGCCGACAGGGAAGGGGGCTACACCTTC. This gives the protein CAISADREGGYTF.

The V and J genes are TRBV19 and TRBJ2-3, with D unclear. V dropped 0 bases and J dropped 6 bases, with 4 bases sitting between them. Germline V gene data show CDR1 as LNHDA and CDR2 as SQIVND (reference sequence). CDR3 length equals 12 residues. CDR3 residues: CASSIDGDTQYF. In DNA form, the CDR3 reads TGTGCCAGTAGTATAGATGGGGATACGCAGTATTTT.

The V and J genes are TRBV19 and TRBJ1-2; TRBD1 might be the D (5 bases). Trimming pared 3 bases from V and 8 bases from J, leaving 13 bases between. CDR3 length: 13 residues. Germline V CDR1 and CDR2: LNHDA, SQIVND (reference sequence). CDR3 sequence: CASSIGQGGGYTF. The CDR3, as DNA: TGTGCCAGTAGTATCGGGCAGGGCGGGGGCTACACCTTC.